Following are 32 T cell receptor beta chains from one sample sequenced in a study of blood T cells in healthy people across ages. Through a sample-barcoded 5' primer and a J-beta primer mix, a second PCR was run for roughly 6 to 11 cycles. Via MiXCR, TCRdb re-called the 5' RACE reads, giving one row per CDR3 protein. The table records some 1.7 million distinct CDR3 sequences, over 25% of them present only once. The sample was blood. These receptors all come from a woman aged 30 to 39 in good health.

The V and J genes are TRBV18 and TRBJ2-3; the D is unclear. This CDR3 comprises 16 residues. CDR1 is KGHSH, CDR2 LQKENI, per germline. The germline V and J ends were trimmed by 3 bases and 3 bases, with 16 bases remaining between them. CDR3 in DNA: TGTGCCAGCTCACCGGTCGGCTCGTTTAGTACAGATACGCAGTATTTT. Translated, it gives CASSPVGSFSTDTQYF.

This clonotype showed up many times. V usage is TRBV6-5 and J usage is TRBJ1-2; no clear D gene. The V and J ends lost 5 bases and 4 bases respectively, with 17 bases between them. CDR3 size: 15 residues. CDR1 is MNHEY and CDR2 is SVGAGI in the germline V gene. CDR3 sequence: CASSPPGRASYGYTF. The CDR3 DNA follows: TGTGCCAGCAGTCCTCCCGGGAGGGCTTCCTATGGCTACACCTTC.

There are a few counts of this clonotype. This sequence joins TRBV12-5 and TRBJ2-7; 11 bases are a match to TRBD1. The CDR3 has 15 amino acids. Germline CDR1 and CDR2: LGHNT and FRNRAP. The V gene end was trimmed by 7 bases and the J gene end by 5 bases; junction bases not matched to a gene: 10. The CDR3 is CASASSGTGGNEQYF. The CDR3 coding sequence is TGTGCTAGTGCTTCATCCGGGACAGGGGGTAACGAGCAGTACTTC.

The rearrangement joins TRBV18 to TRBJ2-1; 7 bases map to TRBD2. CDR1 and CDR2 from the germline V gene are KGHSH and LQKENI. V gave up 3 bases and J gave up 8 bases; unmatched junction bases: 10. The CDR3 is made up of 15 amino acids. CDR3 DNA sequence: TGTGCCAGCTCACCGAGTGGCGGGAGTAGGGATGAGCAGTTCTTC. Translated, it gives CASSPSGGSRDEQFF.

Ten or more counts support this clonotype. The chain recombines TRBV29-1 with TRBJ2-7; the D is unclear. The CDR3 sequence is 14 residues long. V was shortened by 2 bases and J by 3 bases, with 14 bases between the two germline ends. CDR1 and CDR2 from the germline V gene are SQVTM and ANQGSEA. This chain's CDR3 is CSVEKASSGYEQYF. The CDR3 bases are TGCAGCGTTGAAAAAGCCTCCTCAGGCTACGAGCAGTACTTC.

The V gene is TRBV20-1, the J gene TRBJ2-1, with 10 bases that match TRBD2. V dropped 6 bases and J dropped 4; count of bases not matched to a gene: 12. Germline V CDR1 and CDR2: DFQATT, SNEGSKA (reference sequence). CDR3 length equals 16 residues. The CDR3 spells CSALGRRTSGYNEQFF. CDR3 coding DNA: TGCAGTGCCCTCGGTAGGAGGACTAGCGGATACAATGAGCAGTTCTTC.

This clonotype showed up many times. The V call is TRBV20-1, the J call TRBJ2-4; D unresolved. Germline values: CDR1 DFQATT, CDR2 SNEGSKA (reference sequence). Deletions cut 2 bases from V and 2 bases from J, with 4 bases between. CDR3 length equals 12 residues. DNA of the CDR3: TGCAGTGCTAGAACACCCAAAAACATTCAGTACTTC. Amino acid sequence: CSARTPKNIQYF.

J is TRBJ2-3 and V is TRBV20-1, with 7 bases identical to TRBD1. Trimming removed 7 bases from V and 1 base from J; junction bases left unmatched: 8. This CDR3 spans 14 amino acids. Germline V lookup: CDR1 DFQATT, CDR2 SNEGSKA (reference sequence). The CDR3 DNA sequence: TGCAGTGAGACGCCACAGGGGCGCACAGATACGCAGTATTTT. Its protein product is CSETPQGRTDTQYF.

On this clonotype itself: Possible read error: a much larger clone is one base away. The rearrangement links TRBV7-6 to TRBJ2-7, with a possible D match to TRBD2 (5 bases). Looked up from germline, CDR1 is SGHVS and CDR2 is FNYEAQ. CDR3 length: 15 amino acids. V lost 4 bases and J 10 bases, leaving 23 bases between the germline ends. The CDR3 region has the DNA TGTGCCAGCAGCTCACGCATATGTGGACTCCCCACCCAGTACTTC. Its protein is CASSSRICGLPTQYF. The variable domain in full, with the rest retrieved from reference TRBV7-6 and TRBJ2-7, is GAGVSQSPRYKVTKRGQDVALRCDPISGHVSLYWYRQALGQGPEFLTYFNYEAQQDKSGLPNDRFSAERPEGSISTLTIQRTEQRDSAMYRCASSSRICGLPTQYFGPGTRLTVT.

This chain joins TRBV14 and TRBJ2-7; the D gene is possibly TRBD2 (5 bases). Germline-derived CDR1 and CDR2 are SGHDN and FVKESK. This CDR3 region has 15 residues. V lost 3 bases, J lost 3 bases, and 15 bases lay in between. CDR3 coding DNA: TGTGCCAGCAGCCACCCAGCGGCCCCATACTACGAGCAGTACTTC. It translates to CASSHPAAPYYEQYF.

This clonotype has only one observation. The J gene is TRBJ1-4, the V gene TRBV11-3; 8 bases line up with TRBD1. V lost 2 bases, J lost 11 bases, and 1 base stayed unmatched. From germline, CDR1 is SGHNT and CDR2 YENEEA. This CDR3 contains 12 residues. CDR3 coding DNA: TGTGCCAGCAGCTTATGGACAGGGAAACTGTTTTTT. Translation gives CASSLWTGKLFF. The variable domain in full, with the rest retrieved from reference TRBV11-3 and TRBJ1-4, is EAGVVQSPRYKIIEKKQPVAFWCNPISGHNTLYWYLQNLGQGPELLIRYENEEAVDDSQLPKDRFSAERLKGVDSTLKIQPAELGDSAVYLCASSLWTGKLFFGSGTQLSVL.

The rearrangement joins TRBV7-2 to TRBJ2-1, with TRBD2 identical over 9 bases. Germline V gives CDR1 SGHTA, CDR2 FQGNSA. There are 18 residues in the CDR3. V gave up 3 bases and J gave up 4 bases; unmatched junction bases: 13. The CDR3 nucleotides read TGTGCCAGCAGCTTGATGGGCGGGAGGGCCGTTGGGTACAATGAGCAGTTCTTC. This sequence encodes CASSLMGGRAVGYNEQFF.

Here the CDR3 DNA reads TGCAGTGCTAGAGGGGGCGGGGCCGAATGGAATGAGCAGTTCTTC. Translated, it gives CSARGGGAEWNEQFF. J is TRBJ2-1 and V is TRBV20-1; D is possibly TRBD2 (6 bases). V dropped 1 base and J dropped 7 bases, with 17 bases sitting between them. The CDR3 has 15 amino acids. Germline-derived CDR1 and CDR2 are DFQATT and SNEGSKA (reference sequence).

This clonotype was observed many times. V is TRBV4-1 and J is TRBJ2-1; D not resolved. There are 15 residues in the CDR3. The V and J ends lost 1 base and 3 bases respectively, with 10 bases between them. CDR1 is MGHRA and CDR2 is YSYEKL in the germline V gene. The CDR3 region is CASSQVYRLYNEQFF. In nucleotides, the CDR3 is TGCGCCAGCAGCCAAGTCTACAGACTCTACAATGAGCAGTTCTTC.

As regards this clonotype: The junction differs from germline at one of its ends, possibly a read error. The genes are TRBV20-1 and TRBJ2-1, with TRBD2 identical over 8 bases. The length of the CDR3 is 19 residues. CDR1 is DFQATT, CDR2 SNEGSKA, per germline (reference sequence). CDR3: CSARDTLVFAGGQYNDQFF. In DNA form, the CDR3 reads TGCAGTGCTAGAGATACCCTCGTCTTCGCGGGAGGACAATACAATGATCAGTTCTTC.

CDR3 in amino acids: CASSQDRGKDHGYTF. Written as DNA, the CDR3 is TGTGCCAGCAGTCAAGACAGGGGGAAAGACCATGGCTACACCTTC. The V call is TRBV6-5, the J call TRBJ1-2; 9 bases are a match to TRBD1. Germline trimming cut 5 bases from V and 6 bases from J; bases unmatched to any gene: 10. Germline-derived CDR1 and CDR2 are MNHEY and SVGAGI. There are 15 residues in the CDR3.

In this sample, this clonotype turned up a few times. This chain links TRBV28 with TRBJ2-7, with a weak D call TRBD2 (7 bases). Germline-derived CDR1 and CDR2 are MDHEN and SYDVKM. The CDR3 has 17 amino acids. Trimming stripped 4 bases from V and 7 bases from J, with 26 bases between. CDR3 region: CASSSTLSPTGGYEQYF. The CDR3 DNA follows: TGTGCCAGCAGTTCCACTCTCTCCCCGACGGGGGGCTATGAGCAGTACTTC. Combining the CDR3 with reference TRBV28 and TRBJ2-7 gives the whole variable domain DVKVTQSSRYLVKRTGEKVFLECVQDMDHENMFWYRQDPGLGLRLIYFSYDVKMKEKGDIPEGYSVSREKKERFSLILESASTNQTSMYLCASSSTLSPTGGYEQYFGPGTRLTVT.

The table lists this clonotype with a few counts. CDR3 sequence: CASSPVRGNLGYTF. In nucleotides, the CDR3 is TGCGCCAGCAGCCCGGTTAGAGGGAACCTTGGCTACACCTTC. The chain joins TRBV5-1 to TRBJ1-2; unclear D gene. CDR3 size: 14 residues. In germline, CDR1 is SGHRS, CDR2 YFSETQ. Trimming left V 4 bases short and J 7 bases short, with 17 bases between.

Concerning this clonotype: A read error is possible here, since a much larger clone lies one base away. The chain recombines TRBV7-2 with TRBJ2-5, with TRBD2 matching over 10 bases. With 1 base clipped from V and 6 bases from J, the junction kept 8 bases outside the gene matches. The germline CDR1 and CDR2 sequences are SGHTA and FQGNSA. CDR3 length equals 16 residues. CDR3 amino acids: CASSLVTSGNRKTQYF. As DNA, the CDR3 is TGTGCCAGCAGCTTAGTAACTAGCGGGAATAGAAAGACCCAGTACTTC.

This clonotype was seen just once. This chain's CDR3 is CASKSEGNTEAFF. CDR3 nucleotide sequence: TGCGCCAGCAAAAGTGAGGGGAACACTGAAGCTTTCTTT. The rearrangement uses TRBV5-1 and TRBJ1-1; D unresolved. The CDR3 totals 13 residues. Trimming shortened V by 6 bases and J by 1 base, and 10 bases separated the two germline ends. Germline CDR1 and CDR2: SGHRS and YFSETQ.

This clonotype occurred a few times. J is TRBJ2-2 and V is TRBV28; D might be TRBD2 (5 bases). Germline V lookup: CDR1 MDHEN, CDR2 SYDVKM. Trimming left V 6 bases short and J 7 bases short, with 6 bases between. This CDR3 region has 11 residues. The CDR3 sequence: CASREDGELFF. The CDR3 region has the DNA TGTGCCAGCAGGGAGGACGGGGAGCTGTTTTTT.

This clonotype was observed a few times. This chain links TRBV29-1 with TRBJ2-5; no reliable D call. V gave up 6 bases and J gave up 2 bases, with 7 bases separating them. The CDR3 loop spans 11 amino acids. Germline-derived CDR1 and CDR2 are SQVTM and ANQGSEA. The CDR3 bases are TGCAGCGTGACGGCTCAAGAGACCCAGTACTTC. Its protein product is CSVTAQETQYF.

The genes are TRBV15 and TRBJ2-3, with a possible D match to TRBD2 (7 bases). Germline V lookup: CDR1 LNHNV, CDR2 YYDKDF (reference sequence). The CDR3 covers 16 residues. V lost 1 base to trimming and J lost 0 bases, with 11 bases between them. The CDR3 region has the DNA TGTGCCACCAGCAGAGTTTCGGGGGGCAGCACAGATACGCAGTATTTT. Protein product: CATSRVSGGSTDTQYF.

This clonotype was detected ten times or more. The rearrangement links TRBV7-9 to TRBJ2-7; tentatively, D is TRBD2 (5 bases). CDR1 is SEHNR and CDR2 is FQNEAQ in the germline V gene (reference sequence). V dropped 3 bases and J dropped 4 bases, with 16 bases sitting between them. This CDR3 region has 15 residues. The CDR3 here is CASSFELAATYEQYF. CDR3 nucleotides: TGTGCCAGCAGCTTCGAGCTAGCAGCGACTTACGAGCAGTACTTC.

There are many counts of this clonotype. In DNA, the CDR3 is TGTGCCAGCAGTTCCTTAGAGGTCCGCGCCAAAAACATTCAGTACTTC. Translated, it gives CASSSLEVRAKNIQYF. The chain carries TRBV28 and TRBJ2-4, with D uncertain. V was pared by 4 bases and J by 1 base, with 14 bases between. From germline, CDR1 is MDHEN and CDR2 SYDVKM. The CDR3 totals 16 residues. Supplemented by reference TRBV28 and TRBJ2-4, the full variable domain reads DVKVTQSSRYLVKRTGEKVFLECVQDMDHENMFWYRQDPGLGLRLIYFSYDVKMKEKGDIPEGYSVSREKKERFSLILESASTNQTSMYLCASSSLEVRAKNIQYFGAGTRLSVL.

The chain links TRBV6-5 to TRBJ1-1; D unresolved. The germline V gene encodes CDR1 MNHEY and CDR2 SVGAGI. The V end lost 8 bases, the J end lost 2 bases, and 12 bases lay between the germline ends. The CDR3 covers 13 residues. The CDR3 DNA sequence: TGTGCCAGCGGCGGAGGGTTAAACACTGAAGCTTTCTTT. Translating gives CASGGGLNTEAFF.

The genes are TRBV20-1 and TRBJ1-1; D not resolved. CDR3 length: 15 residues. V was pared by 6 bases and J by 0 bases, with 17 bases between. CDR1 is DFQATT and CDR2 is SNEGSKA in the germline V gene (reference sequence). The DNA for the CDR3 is TGCAGTGCGGCCATCTTGGGGTCCATGAACACTGAAGCTTTCTTT. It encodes CSAAILGSMNTEAFF.

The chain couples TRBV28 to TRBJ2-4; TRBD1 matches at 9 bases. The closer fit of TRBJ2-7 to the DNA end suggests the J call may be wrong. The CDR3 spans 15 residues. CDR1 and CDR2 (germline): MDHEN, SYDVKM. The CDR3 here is CASSLPGTGWHEQYF. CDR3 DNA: TGTGCCAGCAGTCTGCCCGGGACAGGGTGGCACGAGCAGTACTTC.

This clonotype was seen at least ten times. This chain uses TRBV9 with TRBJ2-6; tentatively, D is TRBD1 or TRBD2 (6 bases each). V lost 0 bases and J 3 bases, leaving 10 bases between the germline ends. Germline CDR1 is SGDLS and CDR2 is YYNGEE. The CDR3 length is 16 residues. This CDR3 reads CASSVGGAGGANVLTF. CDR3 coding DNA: TGTGCCAGCAGCGTAGGGGGGGCAGGTGGGGCCAACGTCCTGACTTTC.

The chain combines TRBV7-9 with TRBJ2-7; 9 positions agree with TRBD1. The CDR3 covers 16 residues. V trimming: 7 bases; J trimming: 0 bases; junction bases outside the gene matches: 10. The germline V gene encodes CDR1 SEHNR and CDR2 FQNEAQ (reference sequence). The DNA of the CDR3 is TGTGCCAGCAAGAGGACAGGGGCCTCGCACTCCTACGAGCAGTACTTC. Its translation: CASKRTGASHSYEQYF.

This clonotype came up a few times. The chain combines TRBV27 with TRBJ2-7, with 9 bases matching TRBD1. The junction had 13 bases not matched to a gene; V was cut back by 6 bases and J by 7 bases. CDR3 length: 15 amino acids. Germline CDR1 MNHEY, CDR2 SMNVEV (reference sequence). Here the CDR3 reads CASSIPGTGQREQYF. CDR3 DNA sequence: TGTGCCAGCAGCATTCCCGGGACAGGGCAAAGAGAGCAGTACTTC.

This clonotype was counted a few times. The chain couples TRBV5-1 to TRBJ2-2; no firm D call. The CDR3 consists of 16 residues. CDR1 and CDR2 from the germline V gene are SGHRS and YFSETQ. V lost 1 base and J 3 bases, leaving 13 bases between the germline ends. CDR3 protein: CASSLTGRKDTGELFF. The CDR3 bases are TGCGCCAGCAGCTTGACCGGGCGGAAGGACACCGGGGAGCTGTTTTTT.